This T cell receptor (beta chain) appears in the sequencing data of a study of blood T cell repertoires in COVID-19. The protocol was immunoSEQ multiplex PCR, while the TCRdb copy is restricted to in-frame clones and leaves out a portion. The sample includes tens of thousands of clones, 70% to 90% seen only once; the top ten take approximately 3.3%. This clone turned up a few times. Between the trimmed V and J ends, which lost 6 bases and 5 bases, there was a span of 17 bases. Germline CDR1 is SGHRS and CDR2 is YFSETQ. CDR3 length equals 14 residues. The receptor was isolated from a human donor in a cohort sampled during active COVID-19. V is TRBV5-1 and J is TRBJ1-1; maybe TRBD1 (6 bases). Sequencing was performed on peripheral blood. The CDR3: CASKLDGGRTEAFF. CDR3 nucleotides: TGCGCCAGCAAACTTGACGGGGGGCGGACTGAAGCTTTCTTT. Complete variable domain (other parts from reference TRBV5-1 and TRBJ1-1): KAGVTQTPRYLIKTRGQQVTLSCSPISGHRSVSWYQQTPGQGLQFLFEYFSETQRNKGNFPGRFSGRQFSNSRSEMNVSTLELGDSALYLCASKLDGGRTEAFFGQGTRLTVV.